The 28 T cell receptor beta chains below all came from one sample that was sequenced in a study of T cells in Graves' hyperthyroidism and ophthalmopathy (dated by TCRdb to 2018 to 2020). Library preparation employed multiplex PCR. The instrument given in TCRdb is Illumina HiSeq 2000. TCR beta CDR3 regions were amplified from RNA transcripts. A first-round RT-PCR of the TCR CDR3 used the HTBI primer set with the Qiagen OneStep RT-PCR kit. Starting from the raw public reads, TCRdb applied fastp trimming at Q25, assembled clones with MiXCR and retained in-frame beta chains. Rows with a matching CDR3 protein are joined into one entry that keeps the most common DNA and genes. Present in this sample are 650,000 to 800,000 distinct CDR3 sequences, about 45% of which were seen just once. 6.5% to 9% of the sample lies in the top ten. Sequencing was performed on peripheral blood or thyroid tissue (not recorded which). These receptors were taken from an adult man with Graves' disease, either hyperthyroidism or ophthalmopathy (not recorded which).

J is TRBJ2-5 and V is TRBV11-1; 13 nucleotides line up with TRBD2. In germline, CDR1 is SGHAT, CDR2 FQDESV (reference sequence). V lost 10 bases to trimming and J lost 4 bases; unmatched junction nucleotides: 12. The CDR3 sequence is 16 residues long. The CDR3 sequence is CAISPGLAGDGETQYF. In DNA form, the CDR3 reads TGTGCCATCAGTCCCGGACTAGCGGGAGACGGAGAGACCCAGTACTTC.

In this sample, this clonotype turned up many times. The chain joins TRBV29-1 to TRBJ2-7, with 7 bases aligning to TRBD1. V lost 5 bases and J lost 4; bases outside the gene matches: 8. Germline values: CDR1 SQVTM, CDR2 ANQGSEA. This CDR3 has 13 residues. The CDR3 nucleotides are TGCAGCGTTCTCCGACAGGGAACTTACGAGCAGTACTTC. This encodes CSVLRQGTYEQYF.

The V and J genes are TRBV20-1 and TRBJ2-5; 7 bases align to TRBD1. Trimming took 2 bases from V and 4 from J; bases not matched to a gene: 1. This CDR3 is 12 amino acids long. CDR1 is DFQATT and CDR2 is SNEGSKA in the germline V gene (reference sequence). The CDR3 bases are TGCAGTGCTAGATGGACAGGAGAGACCCAGTACTTC. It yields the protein CSARWTGETQYF.

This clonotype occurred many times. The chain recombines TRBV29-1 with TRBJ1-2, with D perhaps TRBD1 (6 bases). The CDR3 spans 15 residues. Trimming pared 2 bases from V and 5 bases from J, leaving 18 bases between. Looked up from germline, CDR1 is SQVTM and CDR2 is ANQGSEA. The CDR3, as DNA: TGCAGCGTTGAAAAGGTTAAGGGGGGCGCTTATGGCTACACCTTC. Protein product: CSVEKVKGGAYGYTF.

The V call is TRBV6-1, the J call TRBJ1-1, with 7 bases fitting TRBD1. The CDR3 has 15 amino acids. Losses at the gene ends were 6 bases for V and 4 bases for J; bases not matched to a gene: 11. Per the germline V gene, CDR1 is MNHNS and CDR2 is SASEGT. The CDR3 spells CASSMEQGRATEAFF. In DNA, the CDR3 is TGTGCCAGCAGCATGGAACAGGGGCGGGCCACTGAAGCTTTCTTT.

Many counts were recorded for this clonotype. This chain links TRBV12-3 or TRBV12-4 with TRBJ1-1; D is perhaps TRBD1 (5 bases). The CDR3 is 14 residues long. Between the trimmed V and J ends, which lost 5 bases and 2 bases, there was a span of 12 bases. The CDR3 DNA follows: TGTGCCAGCAGTCCGATACAGGACAACACTGAAGCTTTCTTT. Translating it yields CASSPIQDNTEAFF.

The CDR3 DNA sequence: TGTGCCAGCAGCAGGGACGACTCCTACGAGCAGTACTTC. Amino acids: CASSRDDSYEQYF. The chain joins TRBV7-8 to TRBJ2-7; either TRBD1 or TRBD2 may fit D (5 bases each). Trimming cost V 5 bases and J 0 bases, with 8 bases left between them. This CDR3 is built from 13 residues. Per germline, CDR1 SGHVS and CDR2 FQNEAQ.

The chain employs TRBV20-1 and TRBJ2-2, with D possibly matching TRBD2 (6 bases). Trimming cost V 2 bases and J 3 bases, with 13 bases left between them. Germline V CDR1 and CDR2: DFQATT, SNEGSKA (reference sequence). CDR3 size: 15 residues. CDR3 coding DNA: TGCAGTGCTAGACCCGGGAGAAGTGACACCGGGGAGCTGTTTTTT. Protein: CSARPGRSDTGELFF.

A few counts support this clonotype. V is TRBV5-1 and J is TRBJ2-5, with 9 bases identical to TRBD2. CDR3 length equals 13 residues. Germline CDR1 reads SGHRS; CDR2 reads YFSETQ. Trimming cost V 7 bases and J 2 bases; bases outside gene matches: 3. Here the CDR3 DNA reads TGCGCCAGCGCGGGGGGGCAGCAAGAGACCCAGTACTTC. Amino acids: CASAGGQQETQYF.

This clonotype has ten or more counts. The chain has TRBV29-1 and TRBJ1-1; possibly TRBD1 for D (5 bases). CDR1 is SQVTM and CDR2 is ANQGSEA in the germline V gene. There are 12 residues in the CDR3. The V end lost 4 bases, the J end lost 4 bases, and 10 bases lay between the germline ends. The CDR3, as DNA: TGCAGCGTTGTGGGGGGAGCCACTGAAGCTTTCTTT. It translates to CSVVGGATEAFF.

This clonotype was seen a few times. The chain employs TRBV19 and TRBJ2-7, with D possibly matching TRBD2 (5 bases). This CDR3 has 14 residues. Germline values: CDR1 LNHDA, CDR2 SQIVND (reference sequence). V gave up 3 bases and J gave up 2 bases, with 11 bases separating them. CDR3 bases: TGTGCCAGTAGTATCGCCAGCGGAGCCTACGAGCAGTACTTC. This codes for CASSIASGAYEQYF.

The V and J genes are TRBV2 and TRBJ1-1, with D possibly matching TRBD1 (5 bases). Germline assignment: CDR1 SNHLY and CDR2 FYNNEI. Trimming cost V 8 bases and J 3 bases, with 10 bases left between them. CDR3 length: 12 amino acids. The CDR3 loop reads CASGAGYTEAFF. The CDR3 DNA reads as TGTGCCAGCGGGGCAGGGTACACTGAAGCTTTCTTT. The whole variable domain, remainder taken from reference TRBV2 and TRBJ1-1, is EPEVTQTPSHQVTQMGQEVILRCVPISNHLYFYWYRQILGQKVEFLVSFYNNEISEKSEIFDDQFSVERPDGSNFTLKIRSTKLEDSAMYFCASGAGYTEAFFGQGTRLTVV.

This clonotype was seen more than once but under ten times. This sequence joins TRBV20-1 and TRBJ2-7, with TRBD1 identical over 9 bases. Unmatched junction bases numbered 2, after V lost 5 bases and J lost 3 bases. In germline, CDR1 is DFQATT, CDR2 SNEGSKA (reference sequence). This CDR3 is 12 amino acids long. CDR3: CSADRGDYEQYF. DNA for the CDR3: TGCAGTGCTGACAGGGGGGACTACGAGCAGTACTTC.

This chain's CDR3 is CSARDRPGQPQHF. The CDR3, as DNA: TGCAGTGCTAGAGACCGTCCTGGTCAGCCCCAGCATTTT. V gene TRBV20-1 combines with J gene TRBJ1-5; D unresolved. CDR1 and CDR2 (germline): DFQATT, SNEGSKA (reference sequence). V was cut by 0 bases and J by 6 bases, with 9 bases left in between. The CDR3 extends over 13 amino acids.

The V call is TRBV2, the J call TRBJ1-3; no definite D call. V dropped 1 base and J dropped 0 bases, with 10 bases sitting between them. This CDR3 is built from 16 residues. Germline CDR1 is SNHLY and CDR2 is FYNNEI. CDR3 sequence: CASSEDPSYSGNTIYF. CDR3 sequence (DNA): TGTGCCAGCAGTGAAGATCCTTCCTACTCTGGAAACACCATATATTTT.

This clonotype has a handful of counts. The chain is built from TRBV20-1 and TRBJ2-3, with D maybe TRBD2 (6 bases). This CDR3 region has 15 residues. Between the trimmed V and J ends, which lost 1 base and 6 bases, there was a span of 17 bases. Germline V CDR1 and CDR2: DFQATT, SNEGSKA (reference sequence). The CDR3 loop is CSARAYTLLADTQYF. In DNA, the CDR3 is TGCAGTGCTAGAGCCTACACACTTCTAGCGGATACGCAGTATTTT.

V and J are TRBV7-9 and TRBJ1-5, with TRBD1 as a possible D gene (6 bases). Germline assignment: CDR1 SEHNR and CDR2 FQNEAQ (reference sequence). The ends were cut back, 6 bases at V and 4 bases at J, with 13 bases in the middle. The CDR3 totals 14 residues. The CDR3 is CASSSRGWNQPQHF. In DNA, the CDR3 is TGTGCCAGCAGTTCCAGGGGTTGGAATCAGCCCCAGCATTTT.

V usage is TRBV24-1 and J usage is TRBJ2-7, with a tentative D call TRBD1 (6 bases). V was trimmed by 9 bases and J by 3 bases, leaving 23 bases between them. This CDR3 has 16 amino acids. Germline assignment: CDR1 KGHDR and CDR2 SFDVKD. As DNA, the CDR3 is TGTGCCACCGACTCGACAGGCCCAGATCGAATCTACGAGCAGTACTTC. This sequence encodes CATDSTGPDRIYEQYF.

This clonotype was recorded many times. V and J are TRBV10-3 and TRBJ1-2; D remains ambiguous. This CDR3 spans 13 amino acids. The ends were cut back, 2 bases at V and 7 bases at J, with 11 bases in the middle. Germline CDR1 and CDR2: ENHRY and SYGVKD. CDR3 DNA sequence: TGTGCCATCAGTGAGCCCCTCCCGGTTGGCTACACCTTC. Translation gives CAISEPLPVGYTF.

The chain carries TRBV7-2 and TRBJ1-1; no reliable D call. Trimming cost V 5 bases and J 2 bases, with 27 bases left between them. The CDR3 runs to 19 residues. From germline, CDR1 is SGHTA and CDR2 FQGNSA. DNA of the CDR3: TGTGCCAGCAGCACGCATACCCGGGCCCTAAGGAACATAAACACTGAAGCTTTCTTT. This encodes CASSTHTRALRNINTEAFF.

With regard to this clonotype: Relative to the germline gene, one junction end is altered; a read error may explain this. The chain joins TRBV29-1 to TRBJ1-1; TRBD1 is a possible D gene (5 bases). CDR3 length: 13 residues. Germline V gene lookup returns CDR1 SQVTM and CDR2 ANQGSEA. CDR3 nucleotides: TGCAGCGCCTCGACAGAGTATAACACTGAAGCCTTCTTT. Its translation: CSASTEYNTEAFF.

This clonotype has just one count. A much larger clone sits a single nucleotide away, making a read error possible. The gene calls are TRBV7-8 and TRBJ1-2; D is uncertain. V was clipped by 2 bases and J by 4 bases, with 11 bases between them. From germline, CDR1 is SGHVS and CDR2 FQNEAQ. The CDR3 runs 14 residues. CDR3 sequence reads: CASSLSVSAYGYTF. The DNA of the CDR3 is TGTGCCAGCAGCTTAAGTGTCAGCGCCTATGGCTACACCTTC.

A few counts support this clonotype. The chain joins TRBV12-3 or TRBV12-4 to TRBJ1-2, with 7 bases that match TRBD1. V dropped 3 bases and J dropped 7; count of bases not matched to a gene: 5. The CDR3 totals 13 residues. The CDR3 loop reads CASSFTGEGGYTF. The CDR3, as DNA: TGTGCCAGCAGTTTTACAGGGGAGGGTGGCTACACCTTC.

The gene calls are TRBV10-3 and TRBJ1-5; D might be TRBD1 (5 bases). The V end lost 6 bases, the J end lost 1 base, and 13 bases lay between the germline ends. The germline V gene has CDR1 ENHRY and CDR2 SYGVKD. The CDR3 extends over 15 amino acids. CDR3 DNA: TGTGCCATCAGGCAGGGACCGTCGAGCAATCAGCCCCAGCATTTT. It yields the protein CAIRQGPSSNQPQHF.

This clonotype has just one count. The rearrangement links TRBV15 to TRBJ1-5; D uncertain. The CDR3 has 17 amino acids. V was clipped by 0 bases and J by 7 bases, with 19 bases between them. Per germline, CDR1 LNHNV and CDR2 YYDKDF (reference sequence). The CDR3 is CATSRDRNSPGTQPQHF. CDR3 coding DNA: TGTGCCACCAGCAGAGACAGGAACAGCCCTGGTACACAGCCCCAGCATTTT.

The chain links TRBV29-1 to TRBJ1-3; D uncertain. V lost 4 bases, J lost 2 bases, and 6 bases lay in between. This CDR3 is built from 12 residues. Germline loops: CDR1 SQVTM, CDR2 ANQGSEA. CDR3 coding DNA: TGCAGCGTTGCGGCGACTGGAAACACCATATATTTT. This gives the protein CSVAATGNTIYF. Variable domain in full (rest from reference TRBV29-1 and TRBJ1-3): SAVISQKPSRDICQRGTSLTIQCQVDSQVTMMFWYRQQPGQSLTLIATANQGSEATYESGFVIDKFPISRPNLTFSTLTVSNMSPEDSSIYLCSVAATGNTIYFGEGSWLTVV.

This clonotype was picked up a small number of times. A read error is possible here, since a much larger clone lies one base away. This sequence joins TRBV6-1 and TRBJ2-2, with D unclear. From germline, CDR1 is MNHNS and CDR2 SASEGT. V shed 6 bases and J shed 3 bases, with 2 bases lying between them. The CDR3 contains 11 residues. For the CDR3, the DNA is TGTGCCAGCAGGCACACCGGGGAGCTGTTTTTT. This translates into CASRHTGELFF.

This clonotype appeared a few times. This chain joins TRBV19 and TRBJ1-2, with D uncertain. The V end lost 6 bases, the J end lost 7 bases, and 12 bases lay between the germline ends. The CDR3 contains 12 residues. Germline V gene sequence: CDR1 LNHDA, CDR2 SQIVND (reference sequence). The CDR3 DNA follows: TGTGCCAGTAGGGATAAACTCAGTGGCTACACCTTC. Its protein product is CASRDKLSGYTF.